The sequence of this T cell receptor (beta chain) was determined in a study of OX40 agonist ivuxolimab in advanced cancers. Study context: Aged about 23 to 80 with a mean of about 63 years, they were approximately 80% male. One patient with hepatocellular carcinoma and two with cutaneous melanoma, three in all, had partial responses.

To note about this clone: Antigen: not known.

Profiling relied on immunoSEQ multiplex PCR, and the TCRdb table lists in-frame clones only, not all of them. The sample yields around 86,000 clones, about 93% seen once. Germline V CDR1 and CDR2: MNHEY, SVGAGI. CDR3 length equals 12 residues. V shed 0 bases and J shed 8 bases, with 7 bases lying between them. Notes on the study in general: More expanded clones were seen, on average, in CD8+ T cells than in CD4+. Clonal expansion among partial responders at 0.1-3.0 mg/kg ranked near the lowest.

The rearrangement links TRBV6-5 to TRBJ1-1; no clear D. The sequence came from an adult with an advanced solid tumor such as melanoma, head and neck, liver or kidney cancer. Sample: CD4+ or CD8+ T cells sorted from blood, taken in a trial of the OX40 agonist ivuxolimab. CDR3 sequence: CASSYSLGEAFF. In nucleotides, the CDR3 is TGTGCCAGCAGTTACTCGTTAGGCGAAGCTTTCTTT.